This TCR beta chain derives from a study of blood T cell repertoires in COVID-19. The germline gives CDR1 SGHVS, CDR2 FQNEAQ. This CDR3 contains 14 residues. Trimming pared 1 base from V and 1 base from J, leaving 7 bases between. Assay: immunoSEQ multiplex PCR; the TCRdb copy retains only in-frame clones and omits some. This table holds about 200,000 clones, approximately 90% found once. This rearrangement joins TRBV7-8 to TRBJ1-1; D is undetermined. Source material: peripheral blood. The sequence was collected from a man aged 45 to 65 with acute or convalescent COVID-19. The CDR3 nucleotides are TGTGCCAGCAGCTTAGGACGGAGGAACACTGAAGCTTTCTTT. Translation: CASSLGRRNTEAFF.